This TCR beta chain originates from a study of blood T cell repertoires in COVID-19. Study-wide context: Acute-phase and convalescent COVID-19 samples originated in the United States, Italy and Spain. T cells, B-cell-depleted T cells, or PBMCs provided the cDNA or gDNA that served as material.

J lost 8 bases, V lost 6 bases, and 9 bases had no gene match. The CDR3 consists of 14 residues. Per the germline V gene, CDR1 is LGHDT and CDR2 is YNNKEL (reference sequence). Generated by immunoSEQ multiplex PCR, the TCRdb table keeps only in-frame clones and is missing some. The table shows about 62,000 clones, with roughly 88% occurring only once. This receptor was obtained from an elderly woman with acute or convalescent COVID-19. The rearrangement joins TRBV3-1 (or the pseudogene TRBV3-2) to TRBJ1-4; 7 bases agree with TRBD1. Input material: peripheral blood. CDR3 region: CASSPDRVREKLFF. The CDR3 coding sequence is TGTGCCAGCAGTCCTGACAGGGTTCGGGAAAAACTGTTTTTT.